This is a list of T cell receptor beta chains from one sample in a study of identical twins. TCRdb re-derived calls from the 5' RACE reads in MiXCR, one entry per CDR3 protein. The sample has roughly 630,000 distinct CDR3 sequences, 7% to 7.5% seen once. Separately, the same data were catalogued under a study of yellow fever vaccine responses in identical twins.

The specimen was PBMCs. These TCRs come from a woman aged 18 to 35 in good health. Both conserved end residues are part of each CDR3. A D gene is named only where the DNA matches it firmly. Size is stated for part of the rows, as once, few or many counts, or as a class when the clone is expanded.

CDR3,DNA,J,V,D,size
CSARRGLSNEQFF,TGCAGTGCTAGACGTGGGTTGAGCAATGAGCAGTTCTTC,TRBJ2-1,TRBV20-1,.,.
CASSRGQGNYGYTF,TGTGCCAGCAGCCGGGGACAGGGGAACTATGGCTACACCTTC,TRBJ1-2,TRBV3-1,TRBD1,many
CASVTDRGSNQPQHF,TGTGCCAGCGTCACTGACAGGGGGAGCAATCAGCCCCAGCATTTT,TRBJ1-5,TRBV2,TRBD1,.
CSAAPGGTQYF,TGCAGTGCAGCCCCTGGGGGTACGCAGTATTTT,TRBJ2-3,TRBV20-1,.,.
CASSFRIQGFKGGEQYF,TGTGCCAGCAGTTTCCGAATCCAAGGTTTTAAGGGAGGGGAGCAGTACTTC,TRBJ2-7,TRBV6-5,TRBD2,.
CASSLALGGRPGDIAKNIQYF,TGTGCCAGCAGTTTAGCGCTAGGGGGTCGCCCAGGGGATATAGCCAAAAACATTCAGTACTTC,TRBJ2-4,TRBV12-3/TRBV12-4,.,few
CATSDPGTYGGYTF,TGTGCCACCAGTGACCCCGGGACATATGGGGGCTACACCTTC,TRBJ1-2,TRBV24-1,.,many
CASSSTTSGGEETQYF,TGTGCCAGCAGCTCCACGACTAGCGGGGGGGAAGAGACCCAGTACTTC,TRBJ2-5,TRBV11-2,TRBD2,.
CASSLRASGTTDTQYF,TGTGCCAGCAGCTTAAGGGCTAGCGGAACCACAGATACGCAGTATTTT,TRBJ2-3,TRBV7-3,TRBD2,many
CATSRLGTAANYGYTF,TGTGCCACCAGCAGACTGGGGACAGCTGCTAACTATGGCTACACCTTC,TRBJ1-2,TRBV15,TRBD1,many
CASSQAGWDTQYF,TGTGCCAGCAGCCAAGCCGGGTGGGATACGCAGTATTTT,TRBJ2-3,TRBV4-2,.,many
CASSRGQGTDSNQPQHF,TGTGCCAGCAGCCGAGGACAGGGGACAGATAGCAATCAGCCCCAGCATTTT,TRBJ1-5,TRBV3-1,TRBD1,many
CSASGGNQPQHF,TGCAGTGCTAGTGGGGGGAATCAGCCCCAGCATTTT,TRBJ1-5,TRBV20-1,.,many
CASSQTWGPQYF,TGTGCCAGCAGTCAAACCTGGGGGCCCCAGTACTTC,TRBJ2-5,TRBV12-3/TRBV12-4,.,.
CASIDNEQFF,TGTGCCAGCATTGACAATGAGCAGTTCTTC,TRBJ2-1,TRBV2,.,few
CASTRARDSTDTQYF,TGTGCCAGCACCAGAGCGAGGGATAGCACAGATACGCAGTATTTT,TRBJ2-3,TRBV2,.,.
CAISESAGSGELFF,TGTGCCATCAGTGAGTCCGCAGGGTCAGGGGAGCTGTTTTTT,TRBJ2-2,TRBV10-3,.,few
CASSTPQSGQFF,TGTGCCAGCAGTACTCCGCAGTCAGGGCAGTTCTTC,TRBJ2-1,TRBV6-4,.,many
CASRSGLGEKLFF,TGTGCCAGCAGGTCGGGACTGGGTGAAAAACTGTTTTTT,TRBJ1-4,TRBV12-3/TRBV12-4,.,many
CATRGQGDGNTIYF,TGTGCCACCAGAGGACAGGGTGATGGAAACACCATATATTTT,TRBJ1-3,TRBV24-1,TRBD1,.
CSTTGALGGELFF,TGCAGCACGACAGGGGCCCTCGGCGGGGAGCTGTTTTTT,TRBJ2-2,TRBV29-1,TRBD1,.
CASSFGSSSYNEQFF,TGTGCCAGCAGTTTTGGCTCAAGCTCCTACAATGAGCAGTTCTTC,TRBJ2-1,TRBV12-3/TRBV12-4,.,few
CASSLEVTGMGTDTQYF,TGTGCCAGCAGCTTAGAGGTGACAGGGATGGGCACAGATACGCAGTATTTT,TRBJ2-3,TRBV11-2,TRBD1,few
CASSQLGQGSLYNEQFF,TGCGCCAGCAGCCAACTCGGACAGGGGTCTCTCTACAATGAGCAGTTCTTC,TRBJ2-1,TRBV4-1,TRBD1,.
CASSLGTSGRLSEQYF,TGTGCCAGCAGCCTTGGGACTAGCGGGAGGCTGAGCGAGCAGTACTTC,TRBJ2-7,TRBV28,TRBD2,few
CSARGVTLGTDTQYF,TGCAGTGCTAGAGGTGTGACCCTAGGCACAGATACGCAGTATTTT,TRBJ2-3,TRBV20-1,.,.
CASSLSEQFF,TGTGCCAGCAGCTTGAGTGAGCAGTTCTTC,TRBJ2-1,TRBV7-9,.,many
CAISVGTVNTGELFF,TGTGCCATCAGTGTCGGGACAGTTAACACCGGGGAGCTGTTTTTT,TRBJ2-2,TRBV10-3,TRBD1,many
CASSYSSLTSGYNEQFF,TGTGCCAGCAGTTACTCGAGTTTGACTAGCGGCTACAATGAGCAGTTCTTC,TRBJ2-1,TRBV6-5,TRBD2,.
CASSLLGVSGANVLTF,TGTGCCAGCAGTTTATTGGGGGTCTCTGGGGCCAACGTCCTGACTTTC,TRBJ2-6,TRBV27,.,many
CASSNSGRNSGANVLTF,TGTGCCAGCAGCAACAGCGGGAGGAACTCCGGGGCCAACGTCCTGACTTTC,TRBJ2-6,TRBV3-1,TRBD2,few
CASSLDREGRNEQFF,TGCGCCAGCAGCTTGGACCGGGAGGGCCGCAATGAGCAGTTCTTC,TRBJ2-1,TRBV5-1,TRBD2,many
CASSLSPGINNEQFF,TGTGCCAGCAGCCTTTCACCGGGCATCAACAATGAGCAGTTCTTC,TRBJ2-1,TRBV7-3,.,few
CASSYSDSSGETQYF,TGTGCCAGCAGTTACTCCGACAGTAGTGGGGAGACCCAGTACTTC,TRBJ2-5,TRBV6-5,.,few
CSAEERPPTDTQYF,TGCAGTGCGGAGGAAAGACCCCCCACAGATACGCAGTATTTT,TRBJ2-3,TRBV20-1,.,.
CSAQGAGGLRTDTQYF,TGCAGTGCCCAAGGGGCGGGAGGTCTGCGCACAGATACGCAGTATTTT,TRBJ2-3,TRBV20-1,TRBD2,.
CSVGGGFTGELFF,TGCAGCGTTGGAGGGGGCTTTACCGGGGAGCTGTTTTTT,TRBJ2-2,TRBV29-1,TRBD1,many
CASSSLQGGNEQFF,TGTGCCAGCAGTTCCCTTCAGGGGGGGAATGAGCAGTTCTTC,TRBJ2-1,TRBV27,.,.
CATSKTGGEETQYF,TGTGCCACCAGCAAGACAGGGGGCGAAGAGACCCAGTACTTC,TRBJ2-5,TRBV15,TRBD1,.
CASSRGQENTEAFF,TGTGCCAGCAGCCGGGGACAGGAGAACACTGAAGCTTTCTTT,TRBJ1-1,TRBV7-9,TRBD1,many
CASSPEARAMNTEAFF,TGTGCCAGCTCACCGGAAGCCAGGGCTATGAACACTGAAGCTTTCTTT,TRBJ1-1,TRBV18,.,.
CASSQDFGGEQFF,TGTGCCAGCAGCCAAGATTTCGGCGGGGAGCAGTTCTTC,TRBJ2-1,TRBV14,.,many
CAISESLAGGSYEQYF,TGTGCCATCAGTGAGTCGTTAGCGGGAGGGTCTTACGAGCAGTACTTC,TRBJ2-7,TRBV10-3,TRBD2,many
CASSPGLAGRGELFF,TGTGCCAGCAGCCCGGGACTAGCGGGACGTGGGGAGCTGTTTTTT,TRBJ2-2,TRBV5-8,TRBD2,.
CAISESGQAIYGYTF,TGTGCCATCAGTGAGTCGGGACAGGCTATCTATGGCTACACCTTC,TRBJ1-2,TRBV10-3,TRBD1,few
CASSPAGNEKLFF,TGTGCCAGCTCCCCCGCGGGTAATGAAAAACTGTTTTTT,TRBJ1-4,TRBV18,.,.
CASSLGNSGELFF,TGCGCCAGCAGCTTGGGAAATTCCGGGGAGCTGTTTTTT,TRBJ2-2,TRBV5-1,.,.
CASSTQGASKNIQYF,TGCGCCAGCAGCACGCAGGGGGCATCCAAAAACATTCAGTACTTC,TRBJ2-4,TRBV4-1,TRBD1,many
CASSPGQSYSNQPQHF,TGCGCCAGCAGCCCGGGACAGTCCTATAGCAATCAGCCCCAGCATTTT,TRBJ1-5,TRBV5-1,TRBD1,many
CSVRDSGASNQPQHF,TGCAGCGTTCGGGACTCCGGAGCGAGCAATCAGCCCCAGCATTTT,TRBJ1-5,TRBV29-1,.,many
CSARGPLGGGFNNEQFF,TGCAGTGCTAGAGGCCCTCTAGGGGGAGGGTTCAACAATGAGCAGTTCTTC,TRBJ2-1,TRBV20-1,.,few
CASSKETGASGQPQHF,TGTGCCAGCAGCAAAGAAACAGGGGCCTCTGGACAGCCCCAGCATTTT,TRBJ1-5,TRBV21-1,.,few